This is a list of T cell receptor beta chains from one sample in a study of cytomegalovirus exposure and HLA in healthy donors. Clones were sequenced by immunoSEQ multiplex PCR, and TCRdb holds only the in-frame ones, with some missing. There are 68,000 or so clones in the sample; about 91% occur only once, and just over 3% lies in the top ten. Sequenced sample: PBMCs. The receptors shown here come from a man aged 18 to 29 in good health and CMV-seronegative. Each CDR3 is given with its conserved first and last residue. The D gene is left open where the match is weak. Expanded clones are given a class, and other clones once, few, many or no size at all.

TRBV5-1	-	TRBD1	TRBJ2-3	CASSQSTGKDTQYF
TRBV9	once	-	TRBJ2-3	CASSVGTRTDTQYF
TRBV28	-	-	TRBJ1-5	CASSSEWGGEAQHF
TRBV6-1	medium-sized	-	TRBJ2-7	CASSGRGSSYEQYF
TRBV7-3	-	TRBD2	TRBJ2-1	CASSQGTSGVGEQFF
TRBV5-1	-	-	TRBJ2-7	CASSKTNDRLYEQYF
TRBV5-1	-	-	TRBJ2-3	CASSPPRGAGDTQYF
TRBV4-3	-	TRBD2	TRBJ2-2	CASSPRLAGPDFANTGELFF
TRBV11-2	-	-	TRBJ1-2	CASSLGLGRVSYGYTF
TRBV7-3	-	TRBD2	TRBJ2-4	CASSFRSSGNFGTKNIQYF
TRBV2	-	-	TRBJ2-1	CSLRQIGPYNEQFF
TRBV7-2	-	-	TRBJ1-3	CASSLATGTNLGNTIYF
TRBV7-3	-	TRBD1	TRBJ1-1	CASSLREGGLGTEAFF
TRBV6-5	-	TRBD2	TRBJ2-1	CASTGTTYNEQFF
TRBV5-1	-	TRBD1	TRBJ2-5	CASSREGTGETQYF
TRBV29-1	few	-	TRBJ1-2	CSVEDQYRGPGYGYTF
TRBV7-9	once	-	TRBJ1-3	CASSFTDRTSGNTIYF
TRBV5-1	-	TRBD1	TRBJ2-7	CASSLGPGQGAEEQYF
TRBV30	-	TRBD1	TRBJ1-2	CAWRPIPGGASFRYTF
TRBV18	-	TRBD1	TRBJ1-1	CASSPRYTSRQGVTEAFF
TRBV7-8	-	-	TRBJ1-1	CASSWGQNTEAFF
TRBV7-2	-	TRBD2	TRBJ2-7	CASSLKTSGSPWSYEQYF
TRBV9	once	TRBD1	TRBJ2-2	CASSSRDRGYTGELFF
TRBV5-1	-	TRBD1	TRBJ2-7	CASSTGTGGRNEQYF
TRBV19	-	-	TRBJ2-2	CASSDRLQRVVAGELFF
TRBV4-2	-	-	TRBJ2-3	CASSQARAGVSDTQYF
TRBV29-1	-	-	TRBJ1-1	CSVPDFGSMNTEAFF